A single sample gave rise to the 2 T cell receptor beta chains below, sequenced in a study of shared clonotypes between healthy human individuals (dated by TCRdb to about 2020). The library was produced with the immunoSEQ multiplex PCR assay. TCRdb re-hosts the immuneACCESS table, in-frame sequences only. Its copies lack some clones; in the studies checked, an unresolved V gene accounts for under half of them, and the cause for the rest is not known. The sample contains roughly 700,000 clones, approximately 79% of them found a single time. The ten largest clones represent around 1.6% of the sample. Sequencing input: memory CD4+ T cells sorted from blood. The cell subset or site label corresponds to: CD45RA-negative fraction. These receptors came from a woman aged 25-40 years in good health.

The rearrangement links TRBV28 to TRBJ1-5; tentatively, D is TRBD1 (6 bases). Germline CDR1 and CDR2: MDHEN and SYDVKM. V gave up 10 bases and J gave up 2 bases, with 15 bases separating them. The CDR3 spans 14 residues. The CDR3 region is CATTGQSRNQPQHF. CDR3 sequence (DNA): TGTGCCACAACCGGACAGTCGCGCAATCAGCCCCAGCATTTT.

The chain joins TRBV11-3 to TRBJ1-1; D is possibly TRBD1 (5 bases). Germline lookup yields CDR1 SGHNT and CDR2 YENEEA. V was shortened by 1 base and J by 8 bases, with 11 bases between the two germline ends. CDR3 length equals 13 residues. The CDR3 DNA is TGTGCCAGCAGCTTAGGCCGACGGACAGAAGCTTTCTTT. It translates to CASSLGRRTEAFF.